The next 9 T cell receptor beta chains were all read from a single sample in a study of naive and memory T cell subsets. Both TRBC1 and TRBC2 were covered by a beta constant-region primer of two equimolar oligonucleotides. Ligated cDNA was amplified by four rounds of PCR with nested alpha and beta constant-region primers and SP2. TCRdb ran MiXCR on the UMI-ligation and nested PCR reads and lists one entry per CDR3 protein. The sample holds 80,000 to 95,000 distinct CDR3 sequences, around 9% seen once. Sequenced sample: naive CD8+ T cells from blood. Receptors were obtained from a human donor in good health.

V usage is TRBV27 and J usage is TRBJ2-7; 7 bases are a match to TRBD2. The CDR3 contains 13 residues. Looked up from germline, CDR1 is MNHEY and CDR2 is SMNVEV (reference sequence). The trim removed 5 bases at V and 4 bases at J, leaving 5 bases unmatched. The CDR3 sequence is CASSISGPYEQYF. CDR3 nucleotides: TGTGCCAGCAGTATTAGCGGGCCTTACGAGCAGTACTTC.

This clonotype was recorded a few times. The chain has TRBV10-2 and TRBJ2-7, with D possibly called TRBD1 or TRBD2 (6 bases each). V lost 6 bases and J 5 bases, leaving 14 bases between the germline ends. Germline CDR1 and CDR2: WSHSY and SAAADI. The CDR3 sequence is 13 residues long. For the CDR3, the DNA is TGCGCCAGCAGACAGGGAGGTTTCGACGAGCAGTACTTC. Translation: CASRQGGFDEQYF.

This clonotype has only a few counts. For the CDR3, the DNA is TGCGCCAGCAGCCAGAGACTAGCGGGGATACAAGAGACCCAGTACTTC. Translation gives CASSQRLAGIQETQYF. The V and J genes are TRBV4-1 and TRBJ2-5; 11 nucleotides line up with TRBD2. CDR1 is MGHRA, CDR2 YSYEKL, per germline. With 3 bases clipped from V and 2 bases from J, the junction kept 5 bases outside the gene matches. The CDR3 has 16 amino acids.

V usage is TRBV4-3 and J usage is TRBJ2-7, with a possible D match to TRBD1 (6 bases). The CDR3 sequence is 18 residues long. V gave up 0 bases and J gave up 2 bases, with 20 bases separating them. Germline V gene sequence: CDR1 LGHNA, CDR2 YSLEER. The CDR3 loop reads CASSQDFLGAGQAYEQYF. DNA of the CDR3: TGCGCCAGCAGCCAAGATTTCTTGGGGGCAGGCCAAGCCTACGAGCAGTACTTC.

For this clonotype: Since a much larger clone is just one base distant, this may be a read error. V usage is TRBV29-1 and J usage is TRBJ2-7; D is unclear. In germline, CDR1 is SQVTM, CDR2 ANQGSEA. This CDR3 has 11 residues. V shed 6 bases and J shed 4 bases, with 10 bases lying between them. The CDR3 reads CSVWVWYEQYF. CDR3 sequence (DNA): TGCAGCGTGTGGGTGTGGTACGAGCAGTACTTC.

This clonotype came up a few times. CDR3 DNA: TGCAGTGCTAGAGTTTTTAAGACCCGACCAGATACGCAGTATTTT. Translation: CSARVFKTRPDTQYF. V and J are TRBV20-1 and TRBJ2-3; D unresolved. The germline CDR1 and CDR2 sequences are DFQATT and SNEGSKA (reference sequence). V lost 1 base and J lost 4, with 15 bases in between. CDR3 size: 15 residues.

This clonotype was counted only a few times. V and J are TRBV20-1 and TRBJ2-5, with 9 bases aligning to TRBD1. The V segment lost 4 bases and the J segment 0 bases; nucleotides outside the gene matches: 6. From germline, CDR1 is DFQATT and CDR2 SNEGSKA (reference sequence). The CDR3 has 15 amino acids. The CDR3 DNA follows: TGCAGTGCTACCATGACAGGGGGTTACCAAGAGACCCAGTACTTC. As protein: CSATMTGGYQETQYF.

The chain carries TRBV29-1 and TRBJ2-7; TRBD2 agrees at 9 bases. The CDR3 loop spans 13 amino acids. The germline gives CDR1 SQVTM, CDR2 ANQGSEA. With 7 bases clipped from V and 3 bases from J, the junction kept 7 bases outside the gene matches. The CDR3 nucleotides are TGCAGCGCTAGCGGGATGGCCAGCTACGAGCAGTACTTC. Amino acid sequence: CSASGMASYEQYF.

Ten or more counts support this clonotype. This sequence joins TRBV27 and TRBJ2-7; possibly TRBD1 for D (5 bases). This CDR3 is 15 amino acids long. V was clipped by 5 bases and J by 2 bases, with 16 bases between them. The germline gives CDR1 MNHEY, CDR2 SMNVEV (reference sequence). The CDR3 spells CASSTPRAGTYEQYF. In nucleotides, the CDR3 is TGTGCCAGCAGTACCCCTCGGGCAGGGACCTACGAGCAGTACTTC.